This T cell receptor (beta chain) stems from a study of blood T cell repertoires in COVID-19. For the study at large: Specimens from acute and convalescent COVID-19 originated in the United States, Italy and Spain.

Donors in Cohort 3 who had recovered were those with two negative PCRs, healthcare professional clearance, or resolution of their symptoms. Authors' analysis steps: Researchers report that nucleated cell counts were estimated from reference gene primer amplification. TCRdb keeps only in-frame clones here, not all; method: immunoSEQ multiplex PCR. The V and J calls and clone size come from that table; D and trimming were worked out from the DNA. The sample contains about 280,000 clones, approximately 81% of which appear only once. This CDR3 comprises 16 residues. Trimming pared 3 bases from V and 7 bases from J, leaving 21 bases between. Germline CDR1 SGHTA, CDR2 FQGTGA.

This clonotype was sampled from a woman between 50 and 59 years old who had recovered from COVID-19. The J gene is TRBJ1-2, the V gene TRBV7-3, with a possible D match to TRBD1 (6 bases). The sample comprised PBMCs or T cells enriched from blood (not recorded which). The CDR3 DNA sequence: TGTGCCAGCAGCTTCTCCAGGGGTGAGGTTGGTTCTGGCTACACCTTC. Encoded protein: CASSFSRGEVGSGYTF.